This passage covers 5 T cell receptor beta chains from one sample sequenced in a study of blood T cells in healthy people across ages. Combining a sample-barcoded 5' primer with a J-beta primer mix, a second PCR ran for 7 to 11 cycles. TCRdb redid the calling of the 5' RACE reads with MiXCR, one entry per CDR3 protein. The sample lists hundreds of thousands of distinct CDR3 sequences; roughly 30% were seen once. The sequenced material came from blood. The receptors were sampled from a woman older than 75 in good health.

Note on this clonotype: A much larger clone differs by one base, so this may be a read error. The chain recombines TRBV5-4 with TRBJ2-6; D is perhaps TRBD2 (6 bases). The V and J ends lost 3 bases and 7 bases respectively, with 11 bases between them. Germline V gives CDR1 SGHNT, CDR2 YYREEE (reference sequence). CDR3 length: 14 residues. This CDR3 reads CASSWRAVANVLTF. The CDR3 bases are TGTGCCAGCAGCTGGAGGGCAGTAGCCAACGTCCTGACTTTC. Full variable domain (remainder filled in from reference TRBV5-4 and TRBJ2-6): ETGVTQSPTHLIKTRGQQVTLRCSSQSGHNTVSWYQQALGQGPQFIFQYYREEENGRGNFPPRFSGLQFPNYSSELNVNALELDDSALYLCASSWRAVANVLTFGAGSRLTVL.

This clonotype was observed at least ten times. V gene TRBV9 combines with J gene TRBJ1-2, with 7 bases fitting TRBD1. This CDR3 has 14 amino acids. V gave up 2 bases and J gave up 3 bases; unmatched junction bases: 4. CDR1 is SGDLS and CDR2 is YYNGEE in the germline V gene. CDR3: CASSVEGADYGYTF. The CDR3 DNA follows: TGTGCCAGCAGCGTCGAGGGGGCGGACTATGGCTACACCTTC.

This clonotype was detected ten times or more. This chain links TRBV20-1 with TRBJ2-7, with D perhaps matching TRBD2 (7 bases). Germline V lookup: CDR1 DFQATT, CDR2 SNEGSKA (reference sequence). The CDR3 has 15 residues. The DNA for the CDR3 is TGCAGCGTCTTTAGTGGGGGGGGCAGCTCCTACGAGCAGTACTTC. It encodes CSVFSGGGSSYEQYF.

Worth noting for this clonotype: Given a much more abundant clone one base away, this may be a read error. This sequence joins TRBV5-1 and TRBJ2-2; D not certain. Trimming took off 4 bases at V and 5 bases at J, with 15 bases between the two ends. This CDR3 region has 15 residues. CDR1 is SGHRS, CDR2 YFSETQ, per germline. CDR3 region: CASSLMGRETGELFF. The CDR3 bases are TGCGCCAGCAGCCTTATGGGCCGCGAGACCGGGGAGCTGTTTTTT.

The chain links TRBV5-1 to TRBJ2-2; D uncertain. The CDR3 covers 14 residues. CDR1 is SGHRS and CDR2 is YFSETQ in the germline V gene. Trimming removed 3 bases at V and 4 bases at J, with 10 bases between. CDR3 sequence: CASSSDRSTGELFF. Written as DNA, the CDR3 is TGCGCCAGCAGCTCAGACCGTAGCACCGGGGAGCTGTTTTTT.